This passage covers 4 T cell receptor beta chains from one sample sequenced in a study of kidney transplant recipient with SARS-CoV-2 infection. Using its own MiXCR run on the reads, TCRdb lists one record per CDR3 protein. The table shows 250,000 or so distinct CDR3 sequences, with 25% to 35% occurring only once. Specimen: a blood sample, collected at baseline and on day 111 from a kidney transplant recipient. These receptors were taken from a male patient in his 30s who had COVID-19 and was a kidney transplant recipient. Part of the T cells may come from the graft donor.

This clonotype occurred many times. The V and J genes are TRBV19 and TRBJ1-4; TRBD1 is a possible D gene (5 bases). V was trimmed by 8 bases and J by 3 bases, leaving 16 bases between them. CDR1 is LNHDA, CDR2 SQIVND, per germline (reference sequence). This CDR3 region has 15 residues. The CDR3, as DNA: TGTGCCAGTCAAAAGCGGGGGACCTCTAATGAAAAACTGTTTTTT. Translation gives CASQKRGTSNEKLFF. Complete variable domain (other parts from reference TRBV19 and TRBJ1-4): DGGITQSPKYLFRKEGQNVTLSCEQNLNHDAMYWYRQDPGQGLRLIYYSQIVNDFQKGDIAEGYSVSREKKESFPLTVTSAQKNPTAFYLCASQKRGTSNEKLFFGSGTQLSVL.

The V and J genes are TRBV20-1 and TRBJ2-1, with TRBD2 matching 8 bases. This CDR3 spans 16 amino acids. J was trimmed by 6 bases and V by 3 bases; bases with no gene match: 13. The V gene's germline CDR1 is DFQATT and CDR2 SNEGSKA (reference sequence). For the CDR3, the DNA is TGCAGTGCTAGGGGAGAACTAGCGGCAAGGGGCAATGAGCAGTTCTTC. It yields the protein CSARGELAARGNEQFF.

As concerns this clonotype: One base away lies a much larger clone, so this may be a sequencing read error. V and J are TRBV5-4 and TRBJ1-2; D is perhaps TRBD1 (5 bases). Per the germline V gene, CDR1 is SGHNT and CDR2 is YYREEE (reference sequence). This CDR3 comprises 14 residues. Written as DNA, the CDR3 is TGTGCCAGCGGCTTCCTTTCAGGGAAAGATGGCTACACCTTC. It encodes CASGFLSGKDGYTF.

This clonotype was seen only a few times. A much larger clone differs by one base, so this may be a read error. The chain has TRBV18 and TRBJ2-2; 9 bases map to TRBD2. This CDR3 is built from 16 residues. Germline CDR1 reads KGHSH; CDR2 reads LQKENI. The CDR3 sequence is CANSPRGLANTGELFF. CDR3 DNA sequence: TGTGCCAACTCACCCAGGGGACTAGCTAACACCGGGGAGCTGTTTTTT.